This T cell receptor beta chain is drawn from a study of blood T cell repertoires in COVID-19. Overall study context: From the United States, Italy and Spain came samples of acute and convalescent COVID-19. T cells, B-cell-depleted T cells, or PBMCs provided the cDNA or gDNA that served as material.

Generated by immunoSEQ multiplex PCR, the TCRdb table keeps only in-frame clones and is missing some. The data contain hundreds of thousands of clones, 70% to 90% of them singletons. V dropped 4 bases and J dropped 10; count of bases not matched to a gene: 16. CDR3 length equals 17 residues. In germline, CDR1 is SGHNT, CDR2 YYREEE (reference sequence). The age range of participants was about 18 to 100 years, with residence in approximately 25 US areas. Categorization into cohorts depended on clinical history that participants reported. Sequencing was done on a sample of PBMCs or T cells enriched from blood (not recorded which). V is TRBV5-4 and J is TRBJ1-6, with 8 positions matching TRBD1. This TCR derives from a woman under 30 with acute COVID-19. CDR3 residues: CASSPGWTGSINSPLHF. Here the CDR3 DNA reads TGTGCCAGCAGCCCCGGTTGGACAGGGTCGATTAACTCACCCCTCCACTTT.